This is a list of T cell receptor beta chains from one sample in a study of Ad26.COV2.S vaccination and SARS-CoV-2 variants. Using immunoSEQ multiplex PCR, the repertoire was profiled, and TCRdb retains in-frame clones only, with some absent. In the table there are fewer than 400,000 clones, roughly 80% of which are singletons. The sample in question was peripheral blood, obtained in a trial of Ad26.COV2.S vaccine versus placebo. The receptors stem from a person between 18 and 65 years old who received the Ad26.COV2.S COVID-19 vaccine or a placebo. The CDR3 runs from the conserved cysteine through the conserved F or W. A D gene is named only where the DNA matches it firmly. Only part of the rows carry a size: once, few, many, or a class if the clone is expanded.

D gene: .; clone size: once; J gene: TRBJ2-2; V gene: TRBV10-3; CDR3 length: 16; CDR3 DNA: TGTGCCATCAGCCCCAGAACCTATGCGAACACCGGGGAGCTGTTTTTT; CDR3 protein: CAISPRTYANTGELFF
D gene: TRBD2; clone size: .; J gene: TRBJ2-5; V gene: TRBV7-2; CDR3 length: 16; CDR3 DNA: TGTGCCAGCAGCTTAGTAGGCGGTCTAGCGGGGGGATCCTTATACTTC; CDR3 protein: CASSLVGGLAGGSLYF
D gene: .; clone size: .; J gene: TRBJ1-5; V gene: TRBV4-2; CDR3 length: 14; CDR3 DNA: TGTGCCAGCAGCCAAGAAGCAGGGTATCAGCCCCAGCATTTT; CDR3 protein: CASSQEAGYQPQHF
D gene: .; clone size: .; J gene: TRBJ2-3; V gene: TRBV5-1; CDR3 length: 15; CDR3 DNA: TGCGCCAGCAGCTTGCAGGGCCAGGGGAGGGATACGCAGTATTTT; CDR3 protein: CASSLQGQGRDTQYF
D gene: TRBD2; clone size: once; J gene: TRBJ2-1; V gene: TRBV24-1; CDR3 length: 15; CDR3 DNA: TGTGCCACCAGTGATTTCGGGGAGGGTCGGAATGAGCAGTTCTTC; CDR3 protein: CATSDFGEGRNEQFF
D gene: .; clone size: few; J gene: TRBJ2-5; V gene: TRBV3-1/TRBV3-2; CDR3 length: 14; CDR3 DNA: TGTGCCAGCAGGTCTCAACAGGGACGAGAGACCCAGTACTTC; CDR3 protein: CASRSQQGRETQYF
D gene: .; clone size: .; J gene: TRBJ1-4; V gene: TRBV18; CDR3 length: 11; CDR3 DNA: TGTGCCAGCTCACTTGGGGAAAAACTGTTTTTT; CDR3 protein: CASSLGEKLFF
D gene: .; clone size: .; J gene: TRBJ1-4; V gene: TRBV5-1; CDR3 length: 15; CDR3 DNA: TGCGCCAGCAGCCCCGAGACAGGCCTTAATGAAAAACTGTTTTTT; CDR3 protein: CASSPETGLNEKLFF
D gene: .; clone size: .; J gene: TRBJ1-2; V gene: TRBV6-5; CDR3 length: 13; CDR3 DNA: TGTGCCAGCAGTTCAAGTAGGGGCTATGGCTACACCTTC; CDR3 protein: CASSSSRGYGYTF
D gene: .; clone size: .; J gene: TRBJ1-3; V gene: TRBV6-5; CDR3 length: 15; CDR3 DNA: TGTGCCAGCAGTTATTCTGGTGGCAGGGAAGCGACCATATATTTT; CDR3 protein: CASSYSGGREATIYF
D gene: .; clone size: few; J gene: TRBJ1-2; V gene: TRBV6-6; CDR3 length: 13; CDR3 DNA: TGTGCCAGCACCATGGACAGTTCAGGTGGCTACACCTTC; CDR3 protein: CASTMDSSGGYTF
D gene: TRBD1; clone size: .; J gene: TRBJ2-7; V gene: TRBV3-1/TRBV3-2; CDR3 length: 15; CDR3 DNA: TGTGCCAGCAGCCACCCGGGACAGGGGGACTACGAGCAGTACTTC; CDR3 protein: CASSHPGQGDYEQYF
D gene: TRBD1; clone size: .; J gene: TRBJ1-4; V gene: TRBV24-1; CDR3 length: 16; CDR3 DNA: TGTGCCACCAGTGATACCGAAGACAGGGGAAGTGAAAAACTGTTTTTT; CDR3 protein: CATSDTEDRGSEKLFF
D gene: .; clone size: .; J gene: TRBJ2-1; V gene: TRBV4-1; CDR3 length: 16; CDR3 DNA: TGCGCCAGCAGCCAAGGATCATTAAGGTCCTACAATGAGCAGTTCTTC; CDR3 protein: CASSQGSLRSYNEQFF
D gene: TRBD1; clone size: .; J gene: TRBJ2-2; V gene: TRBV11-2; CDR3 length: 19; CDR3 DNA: TGTGCCAGCAGCGCAAACCTGGGACAGGGGAGGGGTAGGGTCGGGGAGCTGTTTTTT; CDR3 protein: CASSANLGQGRGRVGELFF
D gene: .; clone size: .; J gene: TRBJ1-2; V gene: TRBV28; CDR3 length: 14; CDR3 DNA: TGTGCCAGCAGTTTCCTAGAAAATAACTATGGCTACACCTTC; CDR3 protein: CASSFLENNYGYTF
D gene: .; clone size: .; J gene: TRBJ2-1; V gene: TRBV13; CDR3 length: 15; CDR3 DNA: TGTGCCAGCACCTATCAAGGGGGGCTCTACAATGAGCAGTTCTTC; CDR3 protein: CASTYQGGLYNEQFF
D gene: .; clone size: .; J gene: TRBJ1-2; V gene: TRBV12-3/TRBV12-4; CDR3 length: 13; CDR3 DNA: TGTGCCAGCAGCCCCGGGGGAGGCTATGGCTACACCTTC; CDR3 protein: CASSPGGGYGYTF
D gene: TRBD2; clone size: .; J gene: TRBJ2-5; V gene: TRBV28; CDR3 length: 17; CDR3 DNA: TGTGCCAGCAGTTTTTACCCTAGCGGGGGGGCTCGGGAGACCCAGTACTTC; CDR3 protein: CASSFYPSGGARETQYF
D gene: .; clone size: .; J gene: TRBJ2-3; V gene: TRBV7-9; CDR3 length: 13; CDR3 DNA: TGTGCCAGCAGCTTAGTAGGCGCAGATACGCAGTATTTT; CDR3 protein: CASSLVGADTQYF